These 2 T cell receptor beta chains were all obtained from the same sample, sequenced in a study of blood T cell repertoires in COVID-19. Data came from immunoSEQ multiplex PCR; TCRdb stores just in-frame clones and leaves some out. Of some 300,000 clones listed, about 86% are singletons. The sequenced sample was peripheral blood. Every receptor here comes from a woman between 65 and 79 years old with COVID-19, enrolled during active disease.

The chain recombines TRBV13 with TRBJ2-2; 8 bases line up with TRBD1. Germline CDR1 and CDR2: PRHDT and FYEKMQ (reference sequence). The CDR3 is 15 amino acids. Trimming took 1 base from V and 5 from J; bases not matched to a gene: 3. CDR3 region: CASSLAQGATGELFF. The CDR3 bases are TGTGCCAGCAGCTTAGCGCAGGGGGCAACCGGGGAGCTGTTTTTT.

This sequence joins TRBV10-3 and TRBJ1-5, with a possible D match to TRBD1 (5 bases). The CDR3 has 14 residues. V was trimmed by 4 bases and J by 0 bases, leaving 7 bases between them. Looked up from germline, CDR1 is ENHRY and CDR2 is SYGVKD. CDR3 coding DNA: TGTGCCATCAGTGCAGGGTATAGCAATCAGCCCCAGCATTTT. As protein: CAISAGYSNQPQHF.